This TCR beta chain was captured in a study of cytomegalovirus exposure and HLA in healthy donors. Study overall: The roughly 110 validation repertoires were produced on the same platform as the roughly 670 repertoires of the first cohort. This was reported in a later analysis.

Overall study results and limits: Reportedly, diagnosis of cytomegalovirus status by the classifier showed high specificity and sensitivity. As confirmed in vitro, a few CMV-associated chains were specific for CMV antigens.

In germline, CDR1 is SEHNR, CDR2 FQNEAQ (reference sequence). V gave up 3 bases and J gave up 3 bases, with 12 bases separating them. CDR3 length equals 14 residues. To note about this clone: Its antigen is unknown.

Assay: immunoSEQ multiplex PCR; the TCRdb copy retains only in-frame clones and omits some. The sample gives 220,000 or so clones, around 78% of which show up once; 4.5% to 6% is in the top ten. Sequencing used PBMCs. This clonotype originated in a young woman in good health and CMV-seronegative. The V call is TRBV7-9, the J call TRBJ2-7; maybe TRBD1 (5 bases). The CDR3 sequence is CASSLFSDNYEQYF. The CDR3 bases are TGTGCCAGCAGCTTGTTTTCGGACAACTACGAGCAGTACTTC.